This T cell receptor (beta chain) was profiled in a study of T cell repertoires in cytomegalovirus infection. The CDR3 is 13 residues long. V gave up 5 bases and J gave up 8 bases; unmatched junction bases: 7. Germline assignment: CDR1 SQVTM and CDR2 ANQGSEA. TCRdb analysed the reads with MiXCR anew, one entry per CDR3 protein. The sample includes some 220,000 distinct CDR3 sequences, over 9% seen only once; the top ten take approximately 1.6%. A few counts support this clonotype. The chain couples TRBV29-1 to TRBJ2-1, with 9 bases matching TRBD1. Sequences were obtained from PBMCs. This receptor was taken from a human donor in good health (CMV status not recorded). Some clones in this sample may be carry-over from other donors' samples. The CDR3 DNA is TGCAGCGTTACCGGGACAGGGAAGCATGAGCAGTTCTTC. Translation gives CSVTGTGKHEQFF.